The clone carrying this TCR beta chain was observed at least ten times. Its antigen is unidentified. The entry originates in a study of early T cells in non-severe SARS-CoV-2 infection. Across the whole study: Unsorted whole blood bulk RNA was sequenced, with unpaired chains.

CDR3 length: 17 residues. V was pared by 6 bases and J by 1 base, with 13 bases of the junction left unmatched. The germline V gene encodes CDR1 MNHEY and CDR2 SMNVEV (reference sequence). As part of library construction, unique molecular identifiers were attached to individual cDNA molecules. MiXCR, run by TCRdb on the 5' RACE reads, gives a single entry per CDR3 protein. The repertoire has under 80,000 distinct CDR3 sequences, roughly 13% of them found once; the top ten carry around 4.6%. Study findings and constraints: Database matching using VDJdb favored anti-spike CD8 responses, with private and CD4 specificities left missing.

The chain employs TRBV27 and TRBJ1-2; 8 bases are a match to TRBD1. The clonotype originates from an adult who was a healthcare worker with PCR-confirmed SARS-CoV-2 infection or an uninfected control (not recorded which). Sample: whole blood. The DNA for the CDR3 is TGTGCCAGCAGGCCTCTACTCCGGACAGGGTATAACTATGGCTACACCTTC. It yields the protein CASRPLLRTGYNYGYTF.